This is a list of T cell receptor beta chains from one sample in a study of T cell responses to AZD1222 COVID-19 vaccine. TCRdb's copy holds only in-frame clones and misses some; the assay was immunoSEQ multiplex PCR. The sample carries under 200,000 clones, about 88% recorded once. The sequencing used peripheral blood, collected 28 days after the second AZD1222 dose. Receptor source: an adult who received the AZD1222 COVID-19 vaccine. Each CDR3 is given with its conserved first and last residue. The D gene is left open where the match is weak. A row's size may be missing; if present it is once, few, many or a size class.

j_gene	abundance	v_gene	d_gene	CDR3nt	CDR3aa
TRBJ1-2	.	TRBV9	.	TGTGCCTCGAAAAGGGGACAACACTATGGCTACACCTTC	CASKRGQHYGYTF
TRBJ2-7	.	TRBV28	TRBD1	TGTGCCAGCAGTCTGCCGGGACAGGGCTACGAGCAGTACTTC	CASSLPGQGYEQYF
TRBJ2-7	.	TRBV9	TRBD1	TGTGCCAGCAGCGTAGTCGGACAGGCAGGCTACGAGCAGTACTTC	CASSVVGQAGYEQYF
TRBJ2-1	.	TRBV11-1	TRBD2	TGTGCCAGCAGCATCGGAGCGGGAGTAATCGATGAGCAGTTCTTC	CASSIGAGVIDEQFF
TRBJ2-7	.	TRBV5-1	TRBD2	TGCGCCAGCAGCTCCCGACTTGTGACCCAGCGGGAGGGAGGGTACGAGCAGTACTTC	CASSSRLVTQREGGYEQYF
TRBJ1-1	few	TRBV12-3/TRBV12-4	.	TGTGCCAGCAGCGGCGAGGTGAACACTGAAGCTTTCTTT	CASSGEVNTEAFF
TRBJ1-5	.	TRBV7-2	.	TGTGCCAGCAGCCCCGGGGGGGGTAGTCAGCCCCAGCATTTT	CASSPGGGSQPQHF
TRBJ2-1	.	TRBV19	TRBD2	TGTGCCAGTGCTCCTAGCGGGACTTTTAACAATGAGCAGTTCTTC	CASAPSGTFNNEQFF
TRBJ2-3	.	TRBV28	.	TGTGCCAGCAGTTTACGCGGACTGAGTACAGATACGCAGTATTTT	CASSLRGLSTDTQYF
TRBJ1-5	.	TRBV30	TRBD1	TGTGCCTGGAGAGACAGGGCGGAACAGCCCCAGCATTTT	CAWRDRAEQPQHF
TRBJ1-2	.	TRBV9	.	TGTGCCAGCAGCGCCGGAGCAGGGGAGCGGTATGGCTACACCTTC	CASSAGAGERYGYTF
TRBJ1-1	few	TRBV27	.	TGTGCCAGCAGTTTTGGCACTGAAGCTTTCTTT	CASSFGTEAFF
TRBJ2-7	once	TRBV5-6	.	TGTGCCAGCAGCCCGGATGGGACGGGAGTGCCCTACGAGCAGTACTTC	CASSPDGTGVPYEQYF
TRBJ2-3	.	TRBV28	TRBD2	TGTGCCAGCAGTCCGTGGACTAGCGGGGCTAGCACAGATACGCAGTATTTT	CASSPWTSGASTDTQYF
TRBJ1-1	.	TRBV28	.	TGTGCCAGCAGTTCCACTAAGGGGGTGAACACTGAAGCTTTCTTT	CASSSTKGVNTEAFF
TRBJ1-2	once	TRBV7-2	.	TGTGCCAGCAGCCAAAACGGGGCGGGCGGCTACACCTTC	CASSQNGAGGYTF
TRBJ2-7	.	TRBV27	.	TGTGCCAGCAGCCCGGGACAATCCTACGAGCAGTACTTC	CASSPGQSYEQYF
TRBJ2-5	.	TRBV7-3	.	TGTGCCAGCAGCTTAAACGGCAGAAAAGAGACCCAGTACTTC	CASSLNGRKETQYF
TRBJ2-1	once	TRBV6-2/TRBV6-3	.	TGTGCCAGCAGTTACTCTATCCCAGTGGAGCAGTTCTTC	CASSYSIPVEQFF
TRBJ2-1	.	TRBV7-2	TRBD2	TGTGCCAGCAGCCTTCGGGGCGGGAGCTACAATGAGCAGTTCTTC	CASSLRGGSYNEQFF
TRBJ2-3	.	TRBV20-1	.	TGCAGTGCTAGACGGGCAGATACGCAGTATTTT	CSARRADTQYF
TRBJ2-7	.	TRBV7-8	TRBD1	TGTGCCAGCAGCCCAACCCGGGACAGGGGATCCTACGAGCAGTACTTC	CASSPTRDRGSYEQYF
TRBJ1-4	.	TRBV9	.	TGTGCCAGCAGCTCTCACATAGCAACTAATGAAAAACTGTTTTTT	CASSSHIATNEKLFF
TRBJ2-2	once	TRBV28	.	TGTGCCAGCAGTTTATACCGGCAAGTCGGGGAGCTGTTTTTT	CASSLYRQVGELFF
TRBJ1-2	.	TRBV30	TRBD1	TGTGCCTGGAGTCATGTGACAGGGATGTATATAAGCTACACCTTC	CAWSHVTGMYISYTF
TRBJ2-2	.	TRBV27	.	TGTGCCAGCAGTCTTACGAACACCGGGGAGCTGTTTTTT	CASSLTNTGELFF
TRBJ2-7	.	TRBV3-1/TRBV3-2	.	TGTGCCAGCAGCCAAGAAAACTACGAGCAGTACTTC	CASSQENYEQYF
TRBJ2-1	.	TRBV5-4	TRBD2	TGTGCCAGCAGCTTGCAACTAGCGGATTACAATGAGCAGTTCTTC	CASSLQLADYNEQFF
TRBJ2-7	.	TRBV4-1	TRBD2	TGCGCCAGCAGCCCCGAGGGAGGGACTACCCGCTTC	CASSPEGGTTRF
TRBJ2-1	.	TRBV19	.	TGTGCCAGTAGTATAGGTTACCGGGACACGCAGTTCTTC	CASSIGYRDTQFF
TRBJ1-2	.	TRBV30	.	TGTGCCTGGAGTCTGGCAATCGGGGACTATGGCTACACCTTC	CAWSLAIGDYGYTF
TRBJ2-7	.	TRBV7-2	TRBD1	TGTGCCAGCACCGTGGACAGGGCGGCCTACGAGCAGTACTTC	CASTVDRAAYEQYF
TRBJ2-7	.	TRBV2	.	TGTGCCAGCAGTGTGACGGACAAGTCCTACGAGCAGTACTTC	CASSVTDKSYEQYF
TRBJ1-2	.	TRBV5-8	TRBD1	TGTGCCAGCAGCTTGGGGAAGCCGGGACAGGCGAACTATGGCTACACCTTC	CASSLGKPGQANYGYTF
TRBJ1-4	.	TRBV5-4	.	TGTGCCAGCAGCCACGGGAGGGCGACTAATGAAAAACTGTTTTTT	CASSHGRATNEKLFF
TRBJ1-5	.	TRBV18	.	TGTGCCAGCTCACCACAGCAAGATCAGCCCCAGCATTTT	CASSPQQDQPQHF
TRBJ1-5	.	TRBV19	.	TGTGCCAGCAACCAGGCGACGGGTAGCAATCAGCCCCAGCATTTT	CASNQATGSNQPQHF
TRBJ1-3	.	TRBV7-9	.	TGTGCCAGCAGCTCAGGTTACTCTGGAAACACCATATATTTT	CASSSGYSGNTIYF
TRBJ2-5	.	TRBV6-2/TRBV6-3	.	TGTGCCAGCAGTTCAGCCAGCGCCCAAGAGACCCAGTACTTC	CASSSASAQETQYF